This T cell receptor beta chain was captured in a study of blood T cell repertoires in COVID-19. Study details: Some COVID-19 samples were acute and others convalescent; all came from the United States, Italy and Spain. T cells, B-cell-depleted T cells, or PBMCs supplied cDNA or gDNA.

Clones were read by immunoSEQ multiplex PCR, and TCRdb kept only the in-frame ones, dropping some. In the table there are 300,000 or so clones, roughly 88% of which are singletons. This CDR3 spans 16 amino acids. Germline-derived CDR1 and CDR2 are MNHEY and SVGAGI. Trimming took 0 bases from V and 0 from J, leaving 9 bases between them. This clonotype was obtained from a woman aged 30 to 39 with COVID-19, enrolled during active disease. The sample comprised peripheral blood. This rearrangement joins TRBV6-5 to TRBJ2-1, with TRBD2 as a possible D gene (6 bases). The chain's CDR3 is CASSYSRRGSYNEQFF. The CDR3 DNA sequence: TGTGCCAGCAGTTACTCGAGGCGGGGCTCCTACAATGAGCAGTTCTTC.